This TCR beta chain was captured by sequencing in a study of cytomegalovirus exposure and HLA in healthy donors (dated by TCRdb to 2015 to 2018). Regarding the study in general: An earlier analysis of roughly 630 of the donors reported 250 to 300 Gb of sequence data and some 100 million unique TCR beta sequences from around 200 million T cells. Alongside the repertoire data, information on donor age, sex, ethnicity and CMV serostatus was compiled. Typing coverage differed by locus: A, B, C, DRB1 and DQB1 were typed in about 620-630 donors, DQA1 in 500 to 550, DPA1 in around 600, and DPB1 in about 450. Both class I and class II loci were covered by HLA typing, at four-digit resolution. Every discovery cohort repertoire had been produced on one sequencing platform. The study aimed to test whether cataloging public T cell receptors could reveal signatures of past pathogen exposure. Across about 380 genotyped donors of the cohort, an average of roughly 200,000 unique TCR beta nucleotide sequences per donor were sequenced, and around 20% of those sequences were non-productive. A separate validation cohort of roughly 110 different subjects was used in addition to the roughly 670-subject first cohort. Of the roughly 420 genotyped donors, 75% to 85% were placed in the genetic ancestry cluster associated with self-reported Caucasian donors. Rather than drawing on any new phenotypic data, the later analysis identified candidate immune exposures from TCR beta sequences and the way those sequences occurred across donors. Roughly 320 gigabases of sequencing data and about 92 million unique TCR sequences made up an early release that covered 500 to 700 HLA-typed donors. Using immunosequencing, the study profiled T cell repertoires from 666 subjects and related those repertoires to cytomegalovirus serostatus. Genome-wide SNP genotypes for about three fifths of the roughly 700 donors were used in a later genetic analysis, which treated that subset as a discovery cohort. A later analysis re-analyzed previously published TCR beta repertoires from 666 donors and added high-resolution HLA genotyping to study TCR occurrence patterns. An earlier analysis of 587 of the donors applied high-throughput TCR beta sequencing to assess whether each TCR beta V gene segment acted as functional or pseudogenic. A handful of DR-DQ haplotypes were handled as single units for association and clustering because linkage in the cohort was strong. The study combined high-throughput TCR immunosequencing, statistical association of individual TCRs with disease status, and machine learning to predict cytomegalovirus infection status. The research as a whole found: The authors suggested that the approach could potentially be extended to other disease states and immunological phenotypes. Most CMV-associated TCR beta chains appeared to be HLA-restricted in a later analysis, and the HLA associations seemed to be driven largely by CMV exposure. In a later analysis, HLA-associated TCR beta chains showed more clonal expansion and lower generation probabilities than non-associated chains that were equally common. Over 15 rarely observed V segments, including chromosome 9 orphons, were excluded from the earlier analysis of several hundred of the donors because counts were too low. The classifier was reported to diagnose cytomegalovirus status with high specificity and sensitivity in both the original cohort and the validation cohort. The presence/absence analyses assumed that sequencing depth was roughly uniform across donors, and that assumption may not be true. Linkage disequilibrium might explain the correlated functional status among segregating V segments, but an unknown experimental factor could not be ruled out. In a later analysis, over 15,000 TCR beta sequences were associated with specific HLA alleles at a false discovery rate of 0.05. In an earlier analysis of approximately 590 of the donors, most TCR beta V segments were observed in productive rearrangements about 87% or about 30% of the time, broadly matching IMGT annotations. The cohort was sequenced for TCR beta chains only, and without alpha or paired-chain data the features that could be detected were limited. In vitro tests confirmed that a few of the cytomegalovirus-associated TCR beta chains recognize cytomegalovirus antigens. Several of the top co-occurrence clusters appeared to be linked to parvovirus B19, influenza, CMV and Epstein-Barr virus, according to a later analysis. In a later analysis, TCR association rates were found to vary across HLA loci, with the most associated TCRs seen for DRB1 alleles and the fewest for HLA-C alleles. For the cohort, immune exposure information was limited to CMV serostatus. The 87-base-pair reads could not distinguish some IMGT-functional V segments, including TRBV6-2 and TRBV6-3, so those segments were excluded. A further reported finding was that TCR beta sequences accurately predicted the HLA-A and HLA-B alleles for most subjects in the first cohort. Most TCR sequences were observed very rarely across donors, whereas some public TCRs were present in many individuals. Because HLA typing was missing for some donors at each locus, association tests included only the typed subset. A later genetic analysis reported fewer N-insertions in productive TCRs among donors in an Asian-associated ancestry cluster than the roughly 620-donor mean. An association between a missense DCLRE1C variant and V-gene and J-gene trimming of TCR beta chains was found in a later genetic analysis and replicated in an independent cohort. A total of roughly 160 TCR beta chains were listed by the study as associated with cytomegalovirus. When HLA alleles, especially DR and DQ, strongly co-occurred, TCR associations were difficult to assign to individual alleles. A group of highly shared sequence variants was considered likely to be a technical artifact of the sequencing pipeline.

Libraries were prepared through the immunoSEQ multiplex PCR assay. The multiplex PCR relied on a mix of 60 forward primers for TCR Vbeta segments and 13 reverse primers for TCR Jbeta segments. The CDR3 region of rearranged TCR beta genes was amplified from genomic DNA with a multiplex PCR assay. Amplified TCR beta libraries were sequenced as 87-base-pair reads on the Illumina HiSeq System. The study's processing was this. In a later analysis, tens of millions of unique TCR beta chains were counted across the approximately 640 repertoires, and roughly 11 million of these chains were shared by at least two donors. Raw reads were error-corrected and collapsed into unique sequences by a nearest-neighbor algorithm in which closely related sequences were merged to remove PCR and sequencing errors. Alignment of CDR3 sequences to IMGT reference sequences was used to assign V, D and J gene segments. For a sequence to be retained, a match of at least six nucleotides was required to both a V gene segment and a J gene segment. A rearrangement counted as productive if the CDR3 had no stop codons and remained in frame with V and J, and every other rearrangement counted as non-productive. Following IMGT convention, CDR3 was defined as the stretch from the second conserved V-encoded cysteine up to the conserved J-encoded phenylalanine. The earlier analysis of a few hundred of the donors excluded any sequence lacking an unambiguous match to a single V gene segment. An earlier analysis of 550 to 650 of the donors classified V segments as functional when productive rearrangements were above 56.7% and as segregating when the standard deviation between donors was above 5%. A statistical classification framework was developed to diagnose cytomegalovirus status using the catalog of TCR beta chain sequences. In a later analysis, V and J genes were assigned by comparing TCR nucleotide sequences against IMGT/GENE-DB human TR gene sequences. The TCRdist pipeline was used in a later analysis to assign CDR3 sequences and most-parsimonious VDJ recombination scenarios. In a later analysis, each TCR beta chain was defined by its CDR3 amino acid sequence together with its V-gene family, and reads lacking a unique V-gene family were excluded. A later analysis removed 592 highly shared, low-generation-probability nucleotide sequences to deal with suspected cross-contamination and a sequencing artifact. In a later analysis, a clonal expansion index for each public chain was calculated from normalized within-repertoire ranks of inferred template counts. A later analysis computed generation probabilities with a VDJ recombination model fitted to out-of-frame rearrangements, and checked the results against IGoR. In a later analysis, TCR-TCR, TCR-HLA and TCR-CMV co-occurrence was scored with hypergeometric tests, and a repertoire-size bias correction was applied to TCR pairs. False discovery rates were estimated in a later analysis by permuting HLA or CMV assignments 20 times. In a later analysis, co-occurring TCRs were grouped with DBSCAN, and TCRdist sequence similarity was added when clustering was performed within HLA-allele-positive subsets. Co-occurrence clustering excluded repertoires with fewer than 30,000 or more than 120,000 public chains, plus five with anomalous nucleotide sharing. TCRdb stores this immuneACCESS table with in-frame sequences only. Part of the clones is absent; in the studies checked, under half of the shortfall reflects unresolved V genes, and no reason is known for the rest. V, J and clone size reflect that table, while D and trimming were determined from the DNA. This sample holds about 130,000 clones; approximately 80% were observed only once. The ten most abundant clones make up 4.2% of the sample.

In total, roughly 670 healthy bone marrow donors made up the cohort. At the time of sampling, all cohort members were nominally healthy, though unrecorded immune exposures were likely present. The donor was CMV seropositive and was included in the group of 289 seropositive cohort members. Every donor gave a peripheral blood sample, and the peripheral blood mononuclear cells from that sample were used for TCR beta sequencing. Genomic DNA extraction from the blood cell samples was performed with the Qiagen DNeasy Blood Extraction Kit. Points on this clone: What this receptor recognizes is not known. Per-base quality was not reported, and no clone a single base away is much larger than it.

Sequences SGHNT (CDR1) and YYREEE (CDR2) are obtained from the germline V gene (reference sequence). The CDR3 starts with the cysteine, ends with the phenylalanine, and has 13 residues. The DNA shown is the 39-base CDR3, in frame from base 1. V and J lose 3 bases and 11 bases, and a span of 17 bases separates them. The rearranged segments are TRBV5-4 and TRBJ2-5; the D gene identity is not certain. The clonotype comes from a male donor in good health and CMV-seropositive. The specimen sequenced was PBMCs. The sequence in DNA is TGTGCCAGCAGCTCCTCCCCGGATCTAGAGCAGTACTTC. Its amino acids are CASSSSPDLEQYF.